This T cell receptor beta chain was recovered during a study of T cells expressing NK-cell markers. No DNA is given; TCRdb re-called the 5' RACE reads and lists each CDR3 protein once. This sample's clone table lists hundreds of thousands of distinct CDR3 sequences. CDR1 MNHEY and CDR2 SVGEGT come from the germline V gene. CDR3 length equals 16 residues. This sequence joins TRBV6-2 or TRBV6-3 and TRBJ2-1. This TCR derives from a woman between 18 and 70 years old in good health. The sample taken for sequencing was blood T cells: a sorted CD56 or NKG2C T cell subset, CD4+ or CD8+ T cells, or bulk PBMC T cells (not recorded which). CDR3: CASSPNFLSSYNEQFF.